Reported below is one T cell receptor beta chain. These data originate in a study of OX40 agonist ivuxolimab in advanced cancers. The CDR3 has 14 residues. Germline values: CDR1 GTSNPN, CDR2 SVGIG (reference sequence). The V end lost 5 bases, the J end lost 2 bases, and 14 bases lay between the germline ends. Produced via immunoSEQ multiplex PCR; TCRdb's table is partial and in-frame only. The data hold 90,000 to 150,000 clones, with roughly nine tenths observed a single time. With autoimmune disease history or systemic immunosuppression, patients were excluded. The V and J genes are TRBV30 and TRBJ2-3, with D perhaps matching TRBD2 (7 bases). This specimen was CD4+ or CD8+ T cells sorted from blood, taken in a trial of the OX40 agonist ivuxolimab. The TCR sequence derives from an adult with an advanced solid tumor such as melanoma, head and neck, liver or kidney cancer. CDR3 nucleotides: TGTGCCTGGGAGGGGGGGCCTTCCACAGATACGCAGTATTTT. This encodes CAWEGGPSTDTQYF. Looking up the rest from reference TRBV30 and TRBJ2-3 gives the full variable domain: SQTIHQWPATLVQPVGSPLSLECTVEGTSNPNLYWYRQAAGRGLQLLFYSVGIGQISSEVPQNLSASRPQDRQFILSSKKLLLSDSGFYLCAWEGGPSTDTQYFGPGTRLTVL.